This paragraph covers one T cell receptor (beta chain) sequence. Its antigen is unknown. This sample was included in a study of OX40 agonist ivuxolimab in advanced cancers. Study overall: Each patient was given ivuxolimab into a vein every 2 weeks, at 0.01 to 10 mg/kg. With a range of roughly 23 to 85, age averaged approximately 54 years, and around 80% were male. Study findings and constraints: The CD4+ and CD8+ T cells in the blood had expanded clonally by week 6 at 0.1 to 3.0 mg/kg. Expanded peripheral T cell antigen specificity was not determined.

This table comes from immunoSEQ multiplex PCR, and its TCRdb copy is limited to in-frame clones, with some not included. Of tens of thousands of clones detected, 80% to 90% appear once; the ten largest clones hold 0.65% to 0.9%. Sequencing was performed on CD4+ or CD8+ T cells sorted from blood, taken in a trial of the OX40 agonist ivuxolimab. The source is an adult with an advanced solid tumor such as melanoma, head and neck, liver or kidney cancer.

As DNA, the CDR3 is TGTGCCAGCTCACCAGGGGCAGGGGGCGGCTACACCTTC. Translation: CASSPGAGGGYTF. The rearrangement links TRBV18 to TRBJ1-2; 8 bases map to TRBD1. V was clipped by 2 bases and J by 8 bases; unmatched bases: 4. CDR1 is KGHSH and CDR2 is LQKENI in the germline V gene. This CDR3 is 13 amino acids long.